The entry below describes one TCR beta chain. This specimen belongs to a study of blood T cell repertoires in COVID-19. Overall study context: T cells, B-cell-depleted T cells, or PBMCs provided the cDNA or gDNA that served as material.

The CDR3 loop spans 14 amino acids. Trimming removed 1 base from V and 7 bases from J; junction bases left unmatched: 4. Germline V gene data show CDR1 as LGHDT and CDR2 as YNNKEL (reference sequence). TCRdb's copy holds only in-frame clones and misses some; the assay was immunoSEQ multiplex PCR. The table records 100,000 to 120,000 clones, around 81% of them present only once. What was sequenced was peripheral blood. This receptor was taken from an elderly man with acute or convalescent COVID-19. The chain is built from TRBV3-1 (or the pseudogene TRBV3-2) and TRBJ1-1; 9 bases are a match to TRBD1. CDR3: CASSQAGQGSEAFF. The CDR3 coding sequence is TGTGCCAGCAGCCAAGCGGGACAGGGTAGTGAAGCTTTCTTT.